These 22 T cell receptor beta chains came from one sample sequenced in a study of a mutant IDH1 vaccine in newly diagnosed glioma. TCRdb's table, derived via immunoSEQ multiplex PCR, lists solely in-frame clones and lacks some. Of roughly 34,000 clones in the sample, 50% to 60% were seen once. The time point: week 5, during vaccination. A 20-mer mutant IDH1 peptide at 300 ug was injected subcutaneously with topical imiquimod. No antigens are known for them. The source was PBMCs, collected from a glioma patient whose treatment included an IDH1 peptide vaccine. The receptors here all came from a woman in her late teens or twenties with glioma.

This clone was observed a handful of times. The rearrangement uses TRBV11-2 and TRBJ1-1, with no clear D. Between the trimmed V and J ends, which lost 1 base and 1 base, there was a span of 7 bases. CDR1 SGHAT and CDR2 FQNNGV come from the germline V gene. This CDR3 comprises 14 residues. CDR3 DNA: TGTGCCAGCAGCTTAGTGTCCTGGAACACTGAAGCTTTCTTT. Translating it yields CASSLVSWNTEAFF.

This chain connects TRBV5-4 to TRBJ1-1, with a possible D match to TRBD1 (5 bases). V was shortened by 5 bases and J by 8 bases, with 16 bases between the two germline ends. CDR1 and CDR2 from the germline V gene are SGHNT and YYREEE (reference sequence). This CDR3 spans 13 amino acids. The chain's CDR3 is CASRGANPFEAFF. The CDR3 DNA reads TGTGCCAGCAGAGGGGCAAACCCCTTCGAAGCTTTCTTT.

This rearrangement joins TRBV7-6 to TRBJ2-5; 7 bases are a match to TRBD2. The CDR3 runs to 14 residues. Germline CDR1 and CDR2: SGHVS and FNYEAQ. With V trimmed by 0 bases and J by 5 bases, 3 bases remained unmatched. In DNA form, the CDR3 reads TGTGCCAGCAGCTTAGCGGGAGGGCGGGAGACCCAGTACTTC. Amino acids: CASSLAGGRETQYF.

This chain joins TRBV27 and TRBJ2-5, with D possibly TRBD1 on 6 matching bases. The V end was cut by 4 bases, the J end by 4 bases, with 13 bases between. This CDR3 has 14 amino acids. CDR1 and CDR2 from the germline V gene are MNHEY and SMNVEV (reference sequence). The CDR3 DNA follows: TGTGCCAGCAGTTCAATAATCAGGGGAGAGACCCAGTACTTC. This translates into CASSSIIRGETQYF.

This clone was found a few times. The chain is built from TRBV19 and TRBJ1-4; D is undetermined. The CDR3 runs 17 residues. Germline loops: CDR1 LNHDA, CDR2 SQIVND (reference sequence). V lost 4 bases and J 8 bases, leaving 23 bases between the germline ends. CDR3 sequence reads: CASSTSRALPEGEKLFF. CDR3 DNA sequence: TGTGCCAGTAGTACGAGCCGGGCCCTCCCAGAAGGCGAAAAACTGTTTTTT.

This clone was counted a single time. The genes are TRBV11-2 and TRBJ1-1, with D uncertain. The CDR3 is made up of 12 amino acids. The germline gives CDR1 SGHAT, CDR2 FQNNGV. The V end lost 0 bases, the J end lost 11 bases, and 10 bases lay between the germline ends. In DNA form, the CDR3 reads TGTGCCAGCAGCTTAGATCCGAACGTGGCTTTCTTT. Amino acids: CASSLDPNVAFF.

The DNA of the CDR3 is TGTGCCAGCAGCCGGACAGGGTATAGTTCGGCTGGGGAGCTGTTTTTT. Its protein is CASSRTGYSSAGELFF. The V and J genes are TRBV5-6 and TRBJ2-2, with 8 bases fitting TRBD1. The V segment lost 4 bases and the J segment 8 bases; nucleotides outside the gene matches: 13. CDR3 length: 16 residues. Germline loops: CDR1 SGHDT, CDR2 YYEEEE.

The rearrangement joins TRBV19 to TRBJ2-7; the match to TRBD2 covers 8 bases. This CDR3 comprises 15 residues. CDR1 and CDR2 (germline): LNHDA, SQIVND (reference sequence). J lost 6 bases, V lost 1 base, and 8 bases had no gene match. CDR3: CASSIVSGGPREQYF. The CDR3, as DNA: TGTGCCAGTAGTATAGTAAGCGGGGGTCCGCGCGAGCAGTACTTC.

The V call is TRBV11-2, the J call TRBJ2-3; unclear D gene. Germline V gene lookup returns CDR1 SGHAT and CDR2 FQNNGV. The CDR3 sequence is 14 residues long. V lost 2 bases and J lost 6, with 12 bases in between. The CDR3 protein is CASSLWGRVDTQYF. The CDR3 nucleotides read TGTGCCAGCAGCTTATGGGGAAGGGTGGATACGCAGTATTTT.

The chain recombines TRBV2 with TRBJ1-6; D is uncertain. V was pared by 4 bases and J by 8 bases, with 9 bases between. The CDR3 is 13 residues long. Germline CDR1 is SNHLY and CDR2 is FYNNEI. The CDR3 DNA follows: TGTGCCAGCAGTGTACAGCCCGATTCACCCCTCCACTTT. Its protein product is CASSVQPDSPLHF.

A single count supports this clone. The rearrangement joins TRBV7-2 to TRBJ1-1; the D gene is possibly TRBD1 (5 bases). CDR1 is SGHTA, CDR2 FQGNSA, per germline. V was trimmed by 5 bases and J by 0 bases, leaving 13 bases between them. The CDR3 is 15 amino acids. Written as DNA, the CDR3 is TGTGCCAGCAGCCCGCAGGGACGGGTGAACACTGAAGCTTTCTTT. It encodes CASSPQGRVNTEAFF.

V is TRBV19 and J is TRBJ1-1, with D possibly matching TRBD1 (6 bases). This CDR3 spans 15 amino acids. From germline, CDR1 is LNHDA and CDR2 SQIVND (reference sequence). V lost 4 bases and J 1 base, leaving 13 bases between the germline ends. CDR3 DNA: TGTGCCAGTAGTAAAGGACAGTTAACGAACACTGAAGCTTTCTTT. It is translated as CASSKGQLTNTEAFF.

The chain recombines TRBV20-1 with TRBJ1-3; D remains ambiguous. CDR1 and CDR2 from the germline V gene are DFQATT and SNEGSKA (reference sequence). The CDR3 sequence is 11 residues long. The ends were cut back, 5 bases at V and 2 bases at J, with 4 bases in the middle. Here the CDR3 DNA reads TGCAGTGCTTTTACTGGAAACACCATATATTTT. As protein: CSAFTGNTIYF.

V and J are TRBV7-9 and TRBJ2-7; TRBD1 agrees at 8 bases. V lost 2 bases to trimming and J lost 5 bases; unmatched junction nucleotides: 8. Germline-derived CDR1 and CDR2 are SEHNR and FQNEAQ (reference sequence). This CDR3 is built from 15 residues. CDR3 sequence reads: CASSLPRQGWDEQYF. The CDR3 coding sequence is TGTGCCAGCAGCTTACCGAGACAGGGGTGGGACGAGCAGTACTTC.

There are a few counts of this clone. CDR3 bases: TGTGCCAGCAGCTGGGGTAGCGCCCCCCCGGATACGCAGTATTTT. It codes for CASSWGSAPPDTQYF. This chain links TRBV7-2 with TRBJ2-3; the D gene is possibly TRBD2 (5 bases). Trimming cost V 4 bases and J 6 bases, with 17 bases left between them. The CDR3 has 15 residues. Germline V gene data show CDR1 as SGHTA and CDR2 as FQGNSA.

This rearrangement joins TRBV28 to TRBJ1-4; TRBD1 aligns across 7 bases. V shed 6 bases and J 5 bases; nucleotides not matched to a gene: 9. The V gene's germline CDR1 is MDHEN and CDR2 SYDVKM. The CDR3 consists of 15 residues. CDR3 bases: TGTGCCAGCAGAGCAGTACAGGGGCCCAATGAAAAACTGTTTTTT. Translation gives CASRAVQGPNEKLFF.

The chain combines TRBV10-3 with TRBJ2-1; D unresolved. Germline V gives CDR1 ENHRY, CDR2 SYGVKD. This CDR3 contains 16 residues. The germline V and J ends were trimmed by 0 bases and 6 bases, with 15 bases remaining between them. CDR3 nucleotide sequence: TGTGCCATCAGTGAGTCTCGGGCTGTCGTCGGCAATGAGCAGTTCTTC. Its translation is CAISESRAVVGNEQFF.

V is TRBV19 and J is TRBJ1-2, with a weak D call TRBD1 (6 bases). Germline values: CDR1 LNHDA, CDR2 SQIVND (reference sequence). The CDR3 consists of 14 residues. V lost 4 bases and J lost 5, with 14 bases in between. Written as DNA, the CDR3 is TGTGCCAGTAGTACCCGGGACAACCTATATGGCTACACCTTC. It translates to CASSTRDNLYGYTF.

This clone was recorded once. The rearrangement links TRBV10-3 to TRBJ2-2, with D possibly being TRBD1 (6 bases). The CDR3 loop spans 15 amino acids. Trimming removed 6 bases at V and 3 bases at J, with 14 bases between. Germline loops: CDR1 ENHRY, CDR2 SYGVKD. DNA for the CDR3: TGTGCCATCAGGGCCGGGACACAACACACCGGGGAGCTGTTTTTT. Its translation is CAIRAGTQHTGELFF.

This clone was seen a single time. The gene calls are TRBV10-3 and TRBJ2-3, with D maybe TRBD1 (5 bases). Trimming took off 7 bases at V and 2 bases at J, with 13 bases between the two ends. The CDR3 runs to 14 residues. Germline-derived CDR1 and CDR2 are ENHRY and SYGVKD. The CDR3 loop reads CAITEGAITDTQYF. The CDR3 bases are TGTGCCATCACGGAAGGGGCCATCACAGATACGCAGTATTTT.

The CDR3 protein is CASTRLISDYNEQFF. The CDR3 DNA is TGTGCCAGCACCAGGCTGATTAGCGACTACAATGAGCAGTTCTTC. The rearrangement links TRBV7-2 to TRBJ2-1; possibly TRBD2 for D (5 bases). The V end was cut by 7 bases, the J end by 3 bases, with 16 bases between. There are 15 residues in the CDR3. The germline V gene encodes CDR1 SGHTA and CDR2 FQGNSA. Full variable domain (missing parts from reference TRBV7-2 and TRBJ2-1): GAGVSQSPSNKVTEKGKDVELRCDPISGHTALYWYRQSLGQGLEFLIYFQGNSAPDKSGLPSDRFSAERTGGSVSTLTIQRTQQEDSAVYLCASTRLISDYNEQFFGPGTRLTVL.

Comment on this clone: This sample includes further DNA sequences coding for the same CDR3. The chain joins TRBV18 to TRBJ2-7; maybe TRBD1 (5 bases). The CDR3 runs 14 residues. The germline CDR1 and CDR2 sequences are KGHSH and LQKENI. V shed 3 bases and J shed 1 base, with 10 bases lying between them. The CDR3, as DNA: TGTGCCAGCTCACCGGCAGGGTTGTCCTACGAGCAGTACTTC. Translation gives CASSPAGLSYEQYF.